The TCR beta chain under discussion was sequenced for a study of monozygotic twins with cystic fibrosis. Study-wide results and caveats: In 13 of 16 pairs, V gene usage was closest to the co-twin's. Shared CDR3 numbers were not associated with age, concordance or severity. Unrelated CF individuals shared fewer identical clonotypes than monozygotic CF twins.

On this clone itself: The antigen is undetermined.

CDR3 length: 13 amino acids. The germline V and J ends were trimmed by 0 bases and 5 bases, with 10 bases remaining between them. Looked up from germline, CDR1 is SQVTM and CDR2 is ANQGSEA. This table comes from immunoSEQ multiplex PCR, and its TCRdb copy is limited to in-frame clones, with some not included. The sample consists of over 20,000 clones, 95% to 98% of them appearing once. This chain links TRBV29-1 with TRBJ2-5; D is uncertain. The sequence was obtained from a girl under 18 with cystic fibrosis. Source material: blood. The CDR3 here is CSVEDLQKETQYF. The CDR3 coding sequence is TGCAGCGTTGAAGATCTACAGAAGGAGACCCAGTACTTC.